Listed here is a single T cell receptor beta chain. Its target is not known. This sample is drawn from a study of immune evolution from preneoplasia to lung adenocarcinoma. General study findings and limits: Later-stage lesions appeared to have more T cells, more diversity, less clonality. Top clone frequencies peaked in normal lung, apparently declining through invasive adenocarcinoma.

This CDR3 comprises 15 residues. With 1 base removed from V and 4 bases from J, the gap between germline ends came to 11 bases. Between about 2013 and 2018, patients underwent resection in Japan or China. Each case's diagnosis was confirmed by two pathologists on H&E. Method: immunoSEQ multiplex PCR; TCRdb's copy keeps in-frame clones and lacks some. This table has some 6,000 clones, roughly three quarters appearing once. The clonotype comes from a person aged 55 to 79 with lung adenocarcinoma. The sample taken for sequencing was FFPE adjacent normal lung tissue. The J gene is TRBJ1-5, the V gene TRBV23-1, with unresolved D. TRBV23-1 is assigned to the ORF class and has an uncertain function. This CDR3 is CASSQFCSYNQPQHF. The DNA of the CDR3 is TGCGCCAGCAGTCAATTTTGCAGTTATAATCAGCCCCAGCATTTT.